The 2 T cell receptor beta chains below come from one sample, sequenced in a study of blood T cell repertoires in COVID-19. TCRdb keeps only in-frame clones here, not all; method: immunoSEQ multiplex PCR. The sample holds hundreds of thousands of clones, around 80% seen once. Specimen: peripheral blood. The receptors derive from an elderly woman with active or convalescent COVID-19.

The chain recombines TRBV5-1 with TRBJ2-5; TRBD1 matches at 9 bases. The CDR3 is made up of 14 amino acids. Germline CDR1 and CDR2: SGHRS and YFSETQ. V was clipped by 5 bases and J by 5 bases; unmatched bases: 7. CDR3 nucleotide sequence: TGCGCCAGCAGACCCACAGGGGGCTCGGAGACCCAGTACTTC. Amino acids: CASRPTGGSETQYF.

CDR3 loop: CAMKGVPNTGELFF. As DNA, the CDR3 is TGTGCCATGAAGGGGGTTCCGAACACCGGGGAGCTGTTTTTT. This sequence joins TRBV10-3 and TRBJ2-2; a weak D match, TRBD1 (6 bases). V was shortened by 9 bases and J by 0 bases, with 11 bases between the two germline ends. The CDR3 totals 14 residues. Germline V gene lookup returns CDR1 ENHRY and CDR2 SYGVKD.